The rows below give T cell receptor beta chains drawn from one sample of a study of blood T cell repertoires in COVID-19. Clones were sequenced by immunoSEQ multiplex PCR, and TCRdb holds only the in-frame ones, with some missing. The sample records about 100,000 clones, more than 70% being singletons. The sample taken for sequencing was peripheral blood. These receptors were collected from a human donor in a cohort sampled during active COVID-19. The CDR3 runs from the conserved cysteine through the conserved F or W. The D gene is left open where the match is weak. Clone size is given for some rows only: seen once, a few or many times, or a class if the clone is expanded.

clone_size	d_call	v_call	cdr3_length	j_call	cdr3_aa	cdr3_nt
.	.	TRBV6-5	15	TRBJ1-1	CASSYSSGLNTEAFF	TGTGCCAGCAGTTACTCAAGCGGACTGAACACTGAAGCTTTCTTT
.	.	TRBV19	14	TRBJ2-3	CASSVGGLTDTQYF	TGTGCCAGTAGCGTCGGGGGTCTCACAGATACGCAGTATTTT
.	.	TRBV5-1	16	TRBJ1-4	CASSLGRGPTNEKLFF	TGCGCCAGCAGCTTGGGGAGGGGCCCAACTAATGAAAAACTGTTTTTT
once	.	TRBV19	14	TRBJ1-2	CASSIGQGPFGYTF	TGTGCCAGTAGTATCGGCCAGGGGCCCTTTGGCTACACCTTC
.	TRBD1	TRBV11-3	13	TRBJ2-1	CASSRQGYNEQFF	TGTGCCAGCAGCAGACAGGGGTACAATGAGCAGTTCTTC
once	.	TRBV5-6	16	TRBJ2-5	CASSLVLPARQETQYF	TGTGCCAGCAGCTTGGTACTGCCAGCGAGGCAAGAGACCCAGTACTTC
.	TRBD1	TRBV12-5	15	TRBJ1-5	CASGPGTGGTQPQHF	TGTGCTAGTGGCCCCGGGACAGGGGGCACCCAGCCCCAGCATTTT
.	.	TRBV5-6	13	TRBJ1-2	CASRPQGIDGYTF	TGTGCCAGCAGACCCCAGGGAATCGATGGCTACACCTTC
.	TRBD2	TRBV24-1	15	TRBJ2-1	CATSVSGRDYNEQFF	TGTGCCACCAGTGTGTCAGGGAGGGATTACAATGAGCAGTTCTTC
.	TRBD1	TRBV11-3	16	TRBJ2-1	CASSTGQGRFGNEQFF	TGTGCCAGCAGCACGGGACAGGGGCGATTCGGAAATGAGCAGTTCTTC
.	.	TRBV6-6	16	TRBJ1-3	CASSYGGGGFGNTIYF	TGTGCCAGCAGTTACGGGGGCGGGGGCTTTGGAAACACCATATATTTT
.	.	TRBV6-2/TRBV6-3	13	TRBJ2-7	CASSLGLPYEQYF	TGTGCCAGCAGCCTCGGACTTCCCTACGAGCAGTACTTC
.	.	TRBV19	15	TRBJ1-5	CASSMRADSNQPQHF	TGTGCCAGTAGTATGAGGGCGGATAGCAATCAGCCCCAGCATTTT
.	TRBD2	TRBV9	14	TRBJ2-3	CASSGSGSTDTQYF	TGTGCCAGCAGCGGTAGCGGGAGTACAGATACGCAGTATTTT
.	TRBD1	TRBV7-9	16	TRBJ2-1	CASSTWTGGAGNEQFF	TGTGCCAGCAGCACATGGACAGGGGGCGCTGGGAATGAGCAGTTCTTC
once	TRBD1	TRBV5-4	13	TRBJ1-1	CASSRDSDTEAFF	TGTGCCAGCAGCCGGGACAGTGACACTGAAGCTTTCTTT
medium-sized	.	TRBV5-5	18	TRBJ1-2	CASSPYPLQGGVGYGYTF	TGTGCCAGCAGCCCCTACCCTCTACAGGGAGGGGTCGGCTATGGCTACACCTTC
.	.	TRBV27	13	TRBJ2-7	CASSPDTSYEQYF	TGTGCCAGCAGTCCTGACACCTCCTACGAGCAGTACTTC
.	TRBD1	TRBV10-3	13	TRBJ1-1	CAITRGTDTEAFF	TGTGCCATCACCAGGGGGACGGACACTGAAGCTTTCTTT
.	.	TRBV7-2	12	TRBJ1-1	CASSSGHAEAFF	TGTGCCAGCAGCTCAGGACACGCCGAAGCTTTCTTT
.	.	TRBV6-5	15	TRBJ2-4	CASRFRQLAKNIQYF	TGTGCCAGCAGGTTTAGACAGCTAGCCAAAAACATTCAGTACTTC
.	.	TRBV6-5	15	TRBJ1-2	CASSYSRNGGYGYTF	TGTGCCAGCAGTTACTCTCGTAACGGGGGCTATGGCTACACCTTC
.	TRBD1	TRBV7-9	15	TRBJ1-2	CASSPPATGTYRYTF	TGTGCCAGCAGCCCCCCCGCGACAGGGACCTATCGCTACACCTTC
.	.	TRBV3-1/TRBV3-2	17	TRBJ2-1	CASSQRRPTAIYNEQFF	TGTGCCAGCAGCCAAAGACGGCCGACAGCGATTTACAATGAGCAGTTCTTC
.	.	TRBV21-1	15	TRBJ2-7	CASSLKLVNNHEQYF	TGTGCCAGCAGCCTCAAACTAGTAAATAACCACGAGCAGTACTTC
.	TRBD1	TRBV6-2/TRBV6-3	14	TRBJ2-7	CASSLTGRSYEQYF	TGTGCCAGCAGTTTGACAGGGCGCTCCTACGAGCAGTACTTC
.	TRBD1	TRBV7-2	16	TRBJ1-2	CASSPALLTGDYGYTF	TGTGCCAGCAGCCCAGCCCTACTGACAGGGGACTATGGCTACACCTTC
.	TRBD1	TRBV3-1/TRBV3-2	16	TRBJ2-5	CASSPPRDREEKTQYF	TGTGCCAGCAGCCCACCCCGGGACAGGGAGGAGAAGACCCAGTACTTC
.	TRBD1	TRBV6-2/TRBV6-3	14	TRBJ1-1	CASSYGRGHAEAFF	TGTGCCAGCAGTTACGGCAGGGGGCACGCTGAAGCTTTCTTT
.	.	TRBV9	15	TRBJ2-2	CASSVAERVGGELFF	TGTGCCAGCAGCGTAGCGGAACGGGTGGGCGGGGAGCTGTTTTTT
.	TRBD2	TRBV10-3	14	TRBJ2-1	CAISLAGGITEQFF	TGTGCCATCAGCCTAGCGGGGGGGATTACTGAGCAGTTCTTC